These 3 T cell receptor beta chains originate from one sample sequenced in a study of T cell changes during pregnancy in multiple sclerosis. Here immunoSEQ multiplex PCR was the method, and the copy in TCRdb shows in-frame clones only, minus some. Here the sample spans under 90,000 clones, 92% being singletons. Here the sequenced sample was peripheral blood, taken after pregnancy. The receptors come from a female donor in good health, enrolled as a control in a pregnancy study.

The chain has TRBV15 and TRBJ2-6; D is possibly TRBD2 (6 bases). Germline assignment: CDR1 LNHNV and CDR2 YYDKDF (reference sequence). This CDR3 is 16 amino acids long. V was cut by 1 base and J by 0 bases, with 7 bases left in between. CDR3 nucleotides: TGTGCCACCAGCAGAGTAGCGGCCTCTGGGGCCAACGTCCTGACTTTC. This translates into CATSRVAASGANVLTF.

The rearrangement uses TRBV5-1 and TRBJ1-4; weak D call: TRBD1 (5 bases). V lost 4 bases and J lost 8, with 21 bases in between. Germline V gives CDR1 SGHRS, CDR2 YFSETQ. The CDR3 loop spans 16 amino acids. The CDR3 region is CASSDEQVPLWEKLFF. DNA for the CDR3: TGCGCCAGCAGCGACGAACAGGTTCCCCTGTGGGAAAAACTGTTTTTT.

The genes are TRBV18 and TRBJ2-5; the match to TRBD1 covers 8 bases. Germline loops: CDR1 KGHSH, CDR2 LQKENI. The J segment lost 4 bases and the V segment lost 0 bases, leaving 1 base of the junction unmatched. The CDR3 runs 14 residues. For the CDR3, the DNA is TGTGCCAGCTCACCACCGGACAGGGCAGAGACCCAGTACTTC. It specifies CASSPPDRAETQYF.